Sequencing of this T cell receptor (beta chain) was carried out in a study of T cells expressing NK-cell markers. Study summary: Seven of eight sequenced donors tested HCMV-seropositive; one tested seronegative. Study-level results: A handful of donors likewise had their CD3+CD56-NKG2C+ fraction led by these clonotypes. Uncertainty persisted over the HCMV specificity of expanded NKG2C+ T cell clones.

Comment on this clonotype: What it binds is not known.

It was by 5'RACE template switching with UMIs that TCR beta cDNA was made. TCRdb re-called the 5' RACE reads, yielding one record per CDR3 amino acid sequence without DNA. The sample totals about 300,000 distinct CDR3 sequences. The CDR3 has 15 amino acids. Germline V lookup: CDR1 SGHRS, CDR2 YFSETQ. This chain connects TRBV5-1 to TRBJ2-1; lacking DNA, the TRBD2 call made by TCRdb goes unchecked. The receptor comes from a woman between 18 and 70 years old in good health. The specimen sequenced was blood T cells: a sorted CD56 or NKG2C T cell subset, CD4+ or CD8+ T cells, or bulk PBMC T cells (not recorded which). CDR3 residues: CASSSSGNSYNEQFF.